The 32 T cell receptor beta chains given below trace back to one sample, sequenced in a study of graft-versus-host responses after intestinal transplantation. Antigens for these TCRs are unknown. Clones were read by immunoSEQ multiplex PCR, and TCRdb kept only the in-frame ones, dropping some. The sample lists some 80,000 clones, more than 85% occurring once. The source was unstimulated CD8+ T cells sorted from spleen or lymph node cells, collected before transplant. The source of these receptors is a human donor who was the organ donor for an intestinal transplant.

The J gene is TRBJ1-2, the V gene TRBV4-1; D is unclear. Deletions cut 4 bases from V and 5 bases from J, with 11 bases between. Germline V gene data show CDR1 as MGHRA and CDR2 as YSYEKL. This CDR3 is built from 13 residues. Here the CDR3 DNA reads TGCGCCAGCAGCCTCGTGGACGGTTATGGCTACACCTTC. This sequence encodes CASSLVDGYGYTF.

The V and J genes are TRBV19 and TRBJ1-4; D ambiguous. There are 10 residues in the CDR3. CDR1 LNHDA and CDR2 SQIVND come from the germline V gene (reference sequence). The V end was cut by 6 bases, the J end by 8 bases, with 4 bases between. The CDR3 loop reads CASSAEKLFF. For the CDR3, the DNA is TGTGCCAGTAGCGCGGAAAAACTGTTTTTT.

The CDR3 region has the DNA TGTGCCAGCAGTTGGGGGCGCCAAGAGACCCAGTACTTC. Translation gives CASSWGRQETQYF. V gene TRBV27 combines with J gene TRBJ2-5; D perhaps matches TRBD1 (6 bases). CDR1 MNHEY and CDR2 SMNVEV come from the germline V gene (reference sequence). V lost 4 bases to trimming and J lost 1 base, with 7 bases between them. This CDR3 has 13 amino acids.

The chain couples TRBV10-2 to TRBJ1-1, with a possible D match to TRBD1 (6 bases). Deletions cut 11 bases from V and 2 bases from J, with 18 bases between. The CDR3 is 14 residues long. Per germline, CDR1 WSHSY and CDR2 SAAADI. The CDR3, as DNA: TGCGCCGCAGCAGAACCAGGGGCTAACACTGAAGCTTTCTTT. Amino acids: CAAAEPGANTEAFF.

J is TRBJ2-3 and V is TRBV28, with D hard to call. The CDR3 spans 14 residues. Germline-derived CDR1 and CDR2 are MDHEN and SYDVKM. Trimming removed 4 bases from V and 2 bases from J, with 10 bases in between. The DNA of the CDR3 is TGTGCCAGCAGTTCCCTTGGTGTCACAGATACGCAGTATTTT. It yields the protein CASSSLGVTDTQYF.

The chain links TRBV5-4 to TRBJ2-7; 10 positions match TRBD1. CDR1 SGHNT and CDR2 YYREEE come from the germline V gene (reference sequence). J was trimmed by 0 bases and V by 4 bases; bases with no gene match: 7. This CDR3 comprises 16 residues. The CDR3 loop is CASSATGTGVSYEQYF. CDR3 DNA: TGTGCCAGCAGCGCAACCGGGACAGGGGTCTCCTACGAGCAGTACTTC.

The rearrangement uses TRBV9 and TRBJ2-7; 7 bases are a match to TRBD2. This CDR3 has 15 residues. The germline gives CDR1 SGDLS, CDR2 YYNGEE. V shed 0 bases and J 6 bases; nucleotides not matched to a gene: 9. The CDR3 nucleotides are TGTGCCAGCAGCGTAGGCGGGGGAGGGCCGGGCGAGCAGTACTTC. Translated: CASSVGGGGPGEQYF.

The V call is TRBV5-4, the J call TRBJ2-1, with D perhaps TRBD1 or TRBD2 (5 bases each). V was clipped by 2 bases and J by 0 bases, with 9 bases between them. Germline V lookup: CDR1 SGHNT, CDR2 YYREEE (reference sequence). The CDR3 is 15 residues long. DNA for the CDR3: TGTGCCAGCAGCTTCTGGGGGAGCTCCTACAATGAGCAGTTCTTC. This gives the protein CASSFWGSSYNEQFF.

The chain links TRBV6-1 to TRBJ2-1; 11 nucleotides line up with TRBD2. Trimming cost V 2 bases and J 3 bases; bases outside gene matches: 18. The CDR3 is 21 amino acids. The germline CDR1 and CDR2 sequences are MNHNS and SASEGT. The CDR3 sequence is CASSEFGIGTSGAFFYNEQFF. CDR3 nucleotide sequence: TGTGCCAGCAGTGAATTCGGTATTGGGACTAGCGGAGCCTTCTTCTACAATGAGCAGTTCTTC.

The chain combines TRBV5-6 with TRBJ2-1, with D unclear. In germline, CDR1 is SGHDT, CDR2 YYEEEE. CDR3 length equals 14 residues. V dropped 3 bases and J dropped 0 bases, with 7 bases sitting between them. CDR3 region: CASSWLSSYNEQFF. CDR3 DNA: TGTGCCAGCAGCTGGTTGAGCTCCTACAATGAGCAGTTCTTC.

The chain employs TRBV27 and TRBJ2-3, with D possibly TRBD2 on 5 matching bases. Trimming cost V 2 bases and J 3 bases, with 15 bases left between them. The length of the CDR3 is 16 residues. From germline, CDR1 is MNHEY and CDR2 SMNVEV (reference sequence). CDR3 sequence reads: CASSLGYGMGTDTQYF. The CDR3 DNA follows: TGTGCCAGCAGTTTAGGGTACGGGATGGGGACAGATACGCAGTATTTT.

The chain employs TRBV6-1 and TRBJ2-7; weak D call: TRBD2 (6 bases). This CDR3 contains 15 residues. The V gene's germline CDR1 is MNHNS and CDR2 SASEGT. V was trimmed by 8 bases and J by 3 bases, leaving 20 bases between them. The CDR3 loop is CASSHPEGLYYEQYF. CDR3 nucleotide sequence: TGTGCCAGCTCCCATCCGGAGGGGTTATACTACGAGCAGTACTTC.

V and J are TRBV19 and TRBJ1-2; D remains ambiguous. Germline V gene data show CDR1 as LNHDA and CDR2 as SQIVND (reference sequence). Trimming stripped 8 bases from V and 8 bases from J, with 9 bases between. This CDR3 has 10 residues. CDR3 sequence reads: CASLGAGYTF. CDR3 coding DNA: TGTGCCAGTCTAGGCGCCGGCTACACCTTC.

V gene TRBV18 combines with J gene TRBJ1-2; TRBD1 might be the D (5 bases). Germline V gene lookup returns CDR1 KGHSH and CDR2 LQKENI. CDR3 length: 15 amino acids. V shed 3 bases and J shed 4 bases, with 15 bases lying between them. CDR3 DNA: TGTGCCAGCTCACCCTACCAGGGAAGGCTCTATGGCTACACCTTC. It is translated as CASSPYQGRLYGYTF.

The rearrangement uses TRBV30 and TRBJ2-2, with D perhaps TRBD1 or TRBD2 (6 bases each). The CDR3 totals 15 residues. Germline values: CDR1 GTSNPN, CDR2 SVGIG (reference sequence). The germline V and J ends were trimmed by 4 bases and 3 bases, with 15 bases remaining between them. The CDR3 here is CAWTTGADYTGELFF. The CDR3 coding sequence is TGTGCCTGGACCACGGGGGCGGATTACACCGGGGAGCTGTTTTTT.

This chain joins TRBV6-5 and TRBJ2-7; perhaps TRBD1 as D (5 bases). V dropped 0 bases and J dropped 3 bases, with 9 bases sitting between them. The CDR3 is 14 residues long. From germline, CDR1 is MNHEY and CDR2 SVGAGI. The CDR3 loop reads CASSYSWGRYEQYF. As DNA, the CDR3 is TGTGCCAGCAGTTACTCATGGGGCCGCTACGAGCAGTACTTC.

The chain combines TRBV5-1 with TRBJ2-5; D remains ambiguous. Germline loops: CDR1 SGHRS, CDR2 YFSETQ. Deletions cut 0 bases from V and 1 base from J, with 10 bases between. This CDR3 is 15 amino acids long. The CDR3 DNA sequence: TGCGCCAGCAGCTTGGTACCAGGCCCCCAAGAGACCCAGTACTTC. This encodes CASSLVPGPQETQYF.

This clone has just one count. The chain carries TRBV14 and TRBJ1-4; 11 positions agree with TRBD1. J gave up 4 bases and V 4 bases, and 11 bases lay outside the gene matches. The CDR3 covers 18 residues. The germline gives CDR1 SGHDN, CDR2 FVKESK. CDR3 amino acids: CASSPRRDRGRVNEKLFF. CDR3 coding DNA: TGTGCCAGCAGCCCGCGCCGGGACAGGGGGAGGGTTAATGAAAAACTGTTTTTT.

This clone was observed once. CDR3 protein: CASSSGTNYNEQFF. In DNA, the CDR3 is TGTGCCAGCAGCTCGGGGACCAATTACAATGAGCAGTTCTTC. V is TRBV5-6 and J is TRBJ2-1, with D possibly called TRBD1 or TRBD2 (5 bases each). Germline V gene lookup returns CDR1 SGHDT and CDR2 YYEEEE. The CDR3 totals 14 residues. Trimming took 3 bases from V and 4 from J, leaving 11 bases between them.

The rearrangement uses TRBV6-6 and TRBJ1-2; D ambiguous. This CDR3 contains 14 residues. The V end was cut by 5 bases, the J end by 4 bases, with 14 bases between. CDR1 and CDR2 from the germline V gene are MNHNY and SVGAGI (reference sequence). In DNA form, the CDR3 reads TGTGCCAGCAGTGCGGGAGGAAAGACCTATGGCTACACCTTC. This sequence encodes CASSAGGKTYGYTF.

V usage is TRBV5-1 and J usage is TRBJ2-3; no definite D call. V shed 4 bases and J shed 7 bases, with 25 bases lying between them. Germline V lookup: CDR1 SGHRS, CDR2 YFSETQ. The CDR3 runs to 17 residues. The DNA for the CDR3 is TGCGCCAGCAGCACCTCGACCCCACCGCTCCCTAAGCATACGCAGTATTTT. It yields the protein CASSTSTPPLPKHTQYF.

The V and J genes are TRBV6-6 and TRBJ2-7; tentatively, D is TRBD1 or TRBD2 (5 bases each). Trimming took 0 bases from V and 7 from J, leaving 10 bases between them. In germline, CDR1 is MNHNY, CDR2 SVGAGI (reference sequence). The CDR3 loop spans 13 amino acids. CDR3 DNA sequence: TGTGCCAGCAGTTACTCGTCCTGGGGGGAGCAGTACTTC. Its translation is CASSYSSWGEQYF.

The V gene is TRBV11-2, the J gene TRBJ2-7, with 9 bases that match TRBD2. Germline V lookup: CDR1 SGHAT, CDR2 FQNNGV. The CDR3 covers 16 residues. Losses at the gene ends were 0 bases for V and 5 bases for J; bases not matched to a gene: 8. The CDR3 sequence: CASSLEGGRAVDEQYF. CDR3 sequence (DNA): TGTGCCAGCAGCTTAGAGGGCGGGAGGGCCGTAGACGAGCAGTACTTC. The variable domain in full, completed from reference TRBV11-2 and TRBJ2-7, reads EAGVAQSPRYKIIEKRQSVAFWCNPISGHATLYWYQQILGQGPKLLIQFQNNGVVDDSQLPKDRFSAERLKGVDSTLKIQPAKLEDSAVYLCASSLEGGRAVDEQYFGPGTRLTVT.

This clone showed up just once. The chain carries TRBV11-3 and TRBJ1-1; D remains ambiguous. This CDR3 is 13 amino acids long. CDR1 SGHNT and CDR2 YENEEA come from the germline V gene. The V end lost 2 bases, the J end lost 1 base, and 5 bases lay between the germline ends. The CDR3 region is CASSLPTNTEAFF. CDR3 in DNA: TGTGCCAGCAGCTTACCTACGAACACTGAAGCTTTCTTT.

V and J are TRBV9 and TRBJ1-2; D unclear. Trimming took off 3 bases at V and 6 bases at J, with 6 bases between the two ends. From germline, CDR1 is SGDLS and CDR2 YYNGEE. There are 11 residues in the CDR3. CDR3 sequence reads: CASSGLDGYTF. Here the CDR3 DNA reads TGTGCCAGCAGCGGATTAGATGGCTACACCTTC. The full variable domain, in which reference TRBV9 and TRBJ1-2 provide the parts outside the CDR3, is DSGVTQTPKHLITATGQRVTLRCSPRSGDLSVYWYQQSLDQGLQFLIQYYNGEERAKGNILERFSAQQFPDLHSELNLSSLELGDSALYFCASSGLDGYTFGSGTRLTVV.

This chain links TRBV25-1 with TRBJ1-2; D perhaps matches TRBD1 (5 bases). V dropped 2 bases and J dropped 4 bases, with 11 bases sitting between them. The CDR3 length is 14 residues. Germline lookup yields CDR1 MGHDK and CDR2 SYGVNS. The CDR3 DNA is TGTGCCAGCAGTGAACCGGGGACCCTCTATGGCTACACCTTC. Translation: CASSEPGTLYGYTF.

The CDR3 nucleotides read TGTGCCAGCAGCGGCTTGGTAGCCTATGAGCAGTTCTTC. It is translated as CASSGLVAYEQFF. This chain connects TRBV11-3 to TRBJ2-1; D not resolved. Trimming removed 5 bases at V and 8 bases at J, with 13 bases between. Germline V lookup: CDR1 SGHNT, CDR2 YENEEA. The CDR3 spans 13 residues.

This clone was counted only a few times. The chain couples TRBV6-5 to TRBJ1-3; unclear D gene. The V and J ends lost 6 bases and 0 bases respectively, with 12 bases between them. Germline loops: CDR1 MNHEY, CDR2 SVGAGI. The CDR3 totals 15 residues. CDR3 residues: CASSPAGPSGNTIYF. The CDR3, as DNA: TGTGCCAGCAGCCCAGCCGGTCCCTCTGGAAACACCATATATTTT.

The chain has TRBV7-9 and TRBJ2-5; D possibly corresponds to TRBD2 (6 bases). V was clipped by 4 bases and J by 5 bases, with 8 bases between them. The CDR3 runs 12 residues. CDR1 and CDR2 (germline): SEHNR, FQNEAQ (reference sequence). The CDR3 loop is CASSSSGETQYF. In DNA, the CDR3 is TGTGCCAGCAGCTCAAGCGGGGAGACCCAGTACTTC.

This clone was counted a few times. This chain links TRBV5-1 with TRBJ2-1; 8 bases are shared with TRBD2. This CDR3 is 17 amino acids long. Trimming took 3 bases from V and 5 from J; bases not matched to a gene: 13. Germline values: CDR1 SGHRS, CDR2 YFSETQ. This chain's CDR3 is CASSWRLAGIENNEQFF. DNA of the CDR3: TGCGCCAGCAGCTGGAGGTTAGCGGGGATTGAGAACAATGAGCAGTTCTTC.

For this clone: Other nucleotide sequences from this sample produce the same CDR3. The chain employs TRBV19 and TRBJ1-1; D possibly corresponds to TRBD1 (5 bases). The ends were cut back, 3 bases at V and 0 bases at J, with 8 bases in the middle. Looked up from germline, CDR1 is LNHDA and CDR2 is SQIVND (reference sequence). CDR3 length equals 14 residues. CDR3 DNA sequence: TGTGCCAGTAGTATCGGGGGTATGAACACTGAAGCTTTCTTT. Amino acid sequence: CASSIGGMNTEAFF.

The genes are TRBV5-8 and TRBJ1-2; 8 bases agree with TRBD1. The CDR3 extends over 13 amino acids. Germline CDR1 SGHTS, CDR2 YDEGEE. J gave up 4 bases and V 1 base, and 0 bases lay outside the gene matches. This CDR3 reads CASSLQGAYGYTF. CDR3 nucleotides: TGTGCCAGCAGCTTGCAGGGGGCCTATGGCTACACCTTC.